Included here is one T cell receptor (beta chain) sequence, with context. This CDR3 is 12 amino acids long. In germline, CDR1 is SQVTM, CDR2 ANQGSEA. V lost 8 bases to trimming and J lost 4 bases; unmatched junction nucleotides: 4. The source of the sample is a study of blood T cell repertoires in COVID-19. Method: immunoSEQ multiplex PCR; TCRdb's copy keeps in-frame clones and lacks some. There are some 100,000 clones in the sample; about nine tenths occur only once, and about 1% lies in the top ten. The sample consisted of peripheral blood. The chain has TRBV29-1 and TRBJ2-5, with 10 bases aligning to TRBD1. The source is a man in his 60s with acute or convalescent COVID-19. The DNA for the CDR3 is TGCAGCCATTGGACAGGGGGAGAGACCCAGTACTTC. It encodes CSHWTGGETQYF.